These 4 T cell receptor beta chains were all obtained from the same sample, sequenced in a study of blood T cell repertoires in COVID-19. TCRdb keeps only in-frame clones here, not all; method: immunoSEQ multiplex PCR. The profile shows roughly 140,000 clones, around 80% of them singletons. The source material was peripheral blood. All receptors derive from a human donor in a cohort sampled during active COVID-19.

This sequence joins TRBV7-9 and TRBJ2-2, with TRBD1 matching 8 bases. The CDR3 loop spans 16 amino acids. From germline, CDR1 is SEHNR and CDR2 FQNEAQ (reference sequence). Unmatched junction bases numbered 10, after V lost 5 bases and J lost 5 bases. CDR3 in amino acids: CASSPGQGQGTGELFF. CDR3 nucleotides: TGTGCCAGCAGCCCAGGACAGGGCCAAGGGACCGGGGAGCTGTTTTTT.

The V gene is TRBV5-4, the J gene TRBJ1-2; D call uncertain. The CDR3 spans 15 residues. The V end lost 1 base, the J end lost 5 bases, and 15 bases lay between the germline ends. The germline V gene has CDR1 SGHNT and CDR2 YYREEE (reference sequence). Here the CDR3 DNA reads TGTGCCAGCAGCTTGTGGGAGGGATTGGTTTATGGCTACACCTTC. Translation gives CASSLWEGLVYGYTF.

This clone was counted between two and nine times. The V and J genes are TRBV28 and TRBJ1-2, with D possibly matching TRBD1 (5 bases). V gave up 7 bases and J gave up 0 bases, with 9 bases separating them. Looked up from germline, CDR1 is MDHEN and CDR2 is SYDVKM. This CDR3 has 13 residues. CDR3 bases: TGTGCCAGCACCGAAGGGGCTAACTATGGCTACACCTTC. Protein product: CASTEGANYGYTF.

This chain connects TRBV27 to TRBJ2-3; D may be TRBD1 (5 bases). The CDR3 has 12 amino acids. The V gene's germline CDR1 is MNHEY and CDR2 SMNVEV (reference sequence). Trimming took 6 bases from V and 2 from J, leaving 6 bases between them. For the CDR3, the DNA is TGTGCCAGCAGGGGGCTCACAGATACGCAGTATTTT. It codes for CASRGLTDTQYF.